One sample yielded the 4 T cell receptor beta chains listed below, sequenced in a study of shared clonotypes between healthy human individuals. Sequencing was performed with immunoSEQ multiplex PCR; in TCRdb, only in-frame clones are kept and a portion is missing. Of around 990,000 clones listed, 70% to 85% are singletons. Source material: memory CD4+ T cells from PBMCs. Subset given: CD45RA-negative fraction. All receptors come from a man between 18 and 35 years old in good health. Some clones in this sample may be carry-over from other donors' samples.

The chain carries TRBV29-1 and TRBJ1-1; 7 bases line up with TRBD1. The J segment lost 4 bases and the V segment lost 7 bases, leaving 12 bases of the junction unmatched. CDR1 is SQVTM, CDR2 ANQGSEA, per germline. This CDR3 has 14 residues. CDR3 sequence: CSAQGGGEGTEAFF. The CDR3, as DNA: TGCAGCGCCCAGGGGGGGGGAGAGGGCACTGAAGCTTTCTTT.

The J gene is TRBJ1-1, the V gene TRBV7-8; D is unresolved. Germline values: CDR1 SGHVS, CDR2 FQNEAQ. This CDR3 has 13 amino acids. With 4 bases removed from V and 3 bases from J, the gap between germline ends came to 9 bases. Here the CDR3 reads CASSWTRDTEAFF. The DNA of the CDR3 is TGTGCCAGCAGCTGGACGAGGGACACTGAAGCTTTCTTT.

This clone was counted only a few times. This chain joins TRBV5-1 and TRBJ2-1; 8 nucleotides line up with TRBD1. Trimming removed 3 bases from V and 9 bases from J; junction bases left unmatched: 2. Germline CDR1 reads SGHRS; CDR2 reads YFSETQ. This CDR3 spans 12 amino acids. In DNA form, the CDR3 reads TGCGCCAGCAGCTCACAGGGGGGTGAGCAGTTCTTC. Protein sequence: CASSSQGGEQFF.

This clone was seen many times. V is TRBV10-2 and J is TRBJ1-5, with D uncertain. The V end was cut by 5 bases, the J end by 3 bases, with 11 bases between. Germline V gene data show CDR1 as WSHSY and CDR2 as SAAADI. This CDR3 has 14 amino acids. The CDR3 sequence is CASSPTAYNQPQHF. The CDR3 DNA follows: TGCGCCAGCAGTCCGACGGCTTACAATCAGCCCCAGCATTTT.